The 31 T cell receptor beta chains below all came from one sample that was sequenced in a study of shared clonotypes between healthy human individuals. In the naive CD8 group, cells lacked CD45RO and were positively selected for CCR7, so terminally differentiated effector memory CD45RA+ cells were left out. Generated by immunoSEQ multiplex PCR, the TCRdb table keeps only in-frame clones and is missing some. Altogether hundreds of thousands of clones are present, approximately 96% being singletons, with the ten largest covering roughly 0.1%. Specimen: naive CD8+ T cells sorted from blood. The receptor set was obtained from a woman in her 30s in good health.

The chain employs TRBV21-1 and TRBJ1-5; the D call TRBD1 from the table was never checked on the DNA. TRBV21-1 is a pseudogene. This CDR3 spans 19 amino acids. CDR3 amino acids: CASIPTEGQGTDSNQPQHF. The CDR3, as DNA: TGTGCCAGCATTCCGACGGAGGGACAGGGCACCGATAGCAATCAGCCCCAGCATTTT.

V usage is TRBV5-4 and J usage is TRBJ2-1, with 8 bases that match TRBD2. The CDR3 contains 15 residues. V shed 5 bases, J shed 3 bases, and the junction held 7 bases outside the gene matches. Germline V gives CDR1 SGHNT, CDR2 YYREEE (reference sequence). Written as DNA, the CDR3 is TGTGCCAGCAGTGATACTAGCGGATTCTACAATGAGCAGTTCTTC. Residues: CASSDTSGFYNEQFF. The variable domain in full, completed from reference TRBV5-4 and TRBJ2-1, reads ETGVTQSPTHLIKTRGQQVTLRCSSQSGHNTVSWYQQALGQGPQFIFQYYREEENGRGNFPPRFSGLQFPNYSSELNVNALELDDSALYLCASSDTSGFYNEQFFGPGTRLTVL.

This chain uses TRBV19 with TRBJ1-2; D perhaps matches TRBD1 (6 bases). In germline, CDR1 is LNHDA, CDR2 SQIVND (reference sequence). Trimming took 5 bases from V and 8 from J, leaving 12 bases between them. The CDR3 is 12 residues long. Here the CDR3 reads CASSEWTAGYTF. The CDR3, as DNA: TGTGCCAGTAGTGAATGGACAGCCGGCTACACCTTC.

This clone was seen only once. Here the CDR3 reads CASGAGREQYF. CDR3 sequence (DNA): TGTGCCAGCGGAGCTGGGCGCGAGCAGTACTTC. The V and J genes are TRBV7-9 and TRBJ2-7; D remains unclear. In germline, CDR1 is SEHNR, CDR2 FQNEAQ (reference sequence). Between the trimmed V and J ends, which lost 8 bases and 6 bases, there was a span of 11 bases. The CDR3 spans 11 residues.

The chain recombines TRBV7-6 with TRBJ2-7; the match to TRBD1 covers 7 bases. There are 14 residues in the CDR3. Germline lookup yields CDR1 SGHVS and CDR2 FNYEAQ. V lost 0 bases and J lost 4; bases outside the gene matches: 3. In DNA form, the CDR3 reads TGTGCCAGCAGCTTAGCGGGCAGGGGGTACGAGCAGTACTTC. This codes for CASSLAGRGYEQYF. The complete variable domain, with remaining parts taken from reference TRBV7-6 and TRBJ2-7, reads GAGVSQSPRYKVTKRGQDVALRCDPISGHVSLYWYRQALGQGPEFLTYFNYEAQQDKSGLPNDRFSAERPEGSISTLTIQRTEQRDSAMYRCASSLAGRGYEQYFGPGTRLTVT.

This chain joins TRBV5-6 and TRBJ1-1, with TRBD1 identical over 11 bases. Germline lookup yields CDR1 SGHDT and CDR2 YYEEEE. V shed 2 bases, J shed 4 bases, and the junction held 1 base outside the gene matches. The CDR3 is 14 amino acids. The CDR3 DNA is TGTGCCAGCAGCTTTGGACAGGGGGCCACTGAAGCTTTCTTT. Amino acids: CASSFGQGATEAFF.

The CDR3 DNA follows: TGTGCCAGCAGTTACGATGGGGAAGACGTTGGATACGAGCAGTACTTC. Protein sequence: CASSYDGEDVGYEQYF. The V and J genes are TRBV6-5 and TRBJ2-7; D remains ambiguous. Germline values: CDR1 MNHEY, CDR2 SVGAGI. The CDR3 is made up of 16 amino acids. V lost 2 bases and J lost 4, with 18 bases in between.

The genes are TRBV7-9 and TRBJ2-1, with 10 bases matching TRBD1. The V gene's germline CDR1 is SEHNR and CDR2 FQNEAQ (reference sequence). CDR3 length: 13 residues. V dropped 8 bases and J dropped 6; count of bases not matched to a gene: 4. The CDR3 DNA reads TGTGCCAGCGTCGGGACAGGGGCCAATGAGCAGTTCTTC. Translated, it gives CASVGTGANEQFF.

V gene TRBV29-1 combines with J gene TRBJ2-7, with TRBD1 identical over 7 bases. This CDR3 has 12 amino acids. CDR1 is SQVTM, CDR2 ANQGSEA, per germline. The junction had 7 bases not matched to a gene; V was cut back by 6 bases and J by 5 bases. CDR3 loop: CSVRGGANEQYF. As DNA, the CDR3 is TGCAGCGTCCGAGGGGGCGCGAACGAGCAGTACTTC.

The chain couples TRBV28 to TRBJ2-5; D is perhaps TRBD1 (6 bases). With the DNA end fitting TRBJ2-7 better, the J assignment may be wrong. This CDR3 is 13 amino acids long. Germline V gene lookup returns CDR1 MDHEN and CDR2 SYDVKM. CDR3 protein: CASSLYTGHEQYF. Here the CDR3 DNA reads TGTGCCAGCAGTTTATACACAGGGCACGAGCAGTACTTC.

On this clone: Sequence at one end of the junction differs from germline and may be a read error. The gene calls are TRBV11-2 and TRBJ2-7; 10 bases fit TRBD1. The germline V gene encodes CDR1 SGHAT and CDR2 FQNNGV. The CDR3 covers 11 residues. The CDR3 DNA is TGTGCCAGCAGCTTGACAGGGGGCATTGACTTC. It yields the protein CASSLTGGIDF.

The chain joins TRBV29-1 to TRBJ2-3, with TRBD2 matching 12 bases. This CDR3 has 17 residues. Germline CDR1 is SQVTM and CDR2 is ANQGSEA. The V segment lost 1 base and the J segment 3 bases; nucleotides outside the gene matches: 8. CDR3 sequence: CSVEAGLAGSVTDTQYF. The CDR3 DNA sequence: TGCAGCGTTGAAGCCGGACTAGCGGGATCGGTGACAGATACGCAGTATTTT.

Comment on this clone: The junction differs from germline at one of its ends, possibly a read error. Different DNA sequences within this sample yield the same CDR3. This rearrangement joins TRBV28 to TRBJ1-1; D unresolved. The CDR3 has 13 amino acids. Germline values: CDR1 MDHEN, CDR2 SYDVKM. CDR3 amino acids: CASSLSVNTEAFF. The CDR3 region has the DNA TGTGCCAGCAGTTTATCAGTGAATACTGAAGCTTTCTTT.

Concerning this clone: This sample also contains other DNA sequences that code for the same CDR3. J is TRBJ1-1 and V is TRBV5-1; perhaps TRBD1 as D (5 bases). The germline CDR1 and CDR2 sequences are SGHRS and YFSETQ. The CDR3 is 14 amino acids. Trimming pared 0 bases from V and 5 bases from J, leaving 11 bases between. The CDR3 sequence is CASSLGQGRTEAFF. The CDR3 nucleotides read TGCGCCAGCAGCTTGGGGCAGGGAAGGACTGAAGCTTTCTTT.

A single count supports this clone. The chain links TRBV19 to TRBJ2-2; 7 bases align to TRBD2. Per the germline V gene, CDR1 is LNHDA and CDR2 is SQIVND (reference sequence). This CDR3 is built from 15 residues. The V segment lost 8 bases and the J segment 2 bases; nucleotides outside the gene matches: 8. CDR3 DNA sequence: TGTGCCAGTGGCCGTGCTAGCGGCAACACCGGGGAGCTGTTTTTT. Protein sequence: CASGRASGNTGELFF.

The chain uses TRBV5-4 and TRBJ2-1; D might be TRBD2 (5 bases). The V end was cut by 4 bases, the J end by 5 bases, with 10 bases between. Germline V CDR1 and CDR2: SGHNT, YYREEE (reference sequence). The CDR3 is 13 amino acids. Here the CDR3 reads CASSPEGHNEQFF. The DNA for the CDR3 is TGTGCCAGCAGCCCCGAGGGCCACAATGAGCAGTTCTTC.

The CDR3 DNA is TGTGCCAGCATGGATCGACAGCAGTTCTTC. Encoded protein: CASMDRQQFF. The chain is built from TRBV25-1 and TRBJ2-1; D unclear. This CDR3 spans 10 amino acids. The germline CDR1 and CDR2 sequences are MGHDK and SYGVNS. V was trimmed by 7 bases and J by 11 bases, leaving 9 bases between them.

This clone was observed once. This sample also contains other DNA sequences that code for the same CDR3. This chain joins TRBV6-5 and TRBJ2-3, with a tentative D call TRBD2 (6 bases). Trimming removed 0 bases at V and 0 bases at J, with 10 bases between. The germline gives CDR1 MNHEY, CDR2 SVGAGI. The CDR3 length is 16 residues. CDR3: CASSYSVAGSTDTQYF. CDR3 sequence (DNA): TGTGCCAGCAGTTACTCGGTGGCGGGGAGCACAGATACGCAGTATTTT.

This sequence joins TRBV5-1 and TRBJ1-2, with TRBD1 matching over 9 bases. The CDR3 contains 17 residues. After removal of 2 bases from V and 7 bases from J, the junction contained 15 bases not matched to a gene. Germline values: CDR1 SGHRS, CDR2 YFSETQ. The DNA for the CDR3 is TGCGCCAGCAGCTTCTCCGGGACAGGGACTTATGAGGGTGGCTACACCTTC. Residues: CASSFSGTGTYEGGYTF. The full variable domain, with the rest looked up from reference TRBV5-1 and TRBJ1-2, is KAGVTQTPRYLIKTRGQQVTLSCSPISGHRSVSWYQQTPGQGLQFLFEYFSETQRNKGNFPGRFSGRQFSNSRSEMNVSTLELGDSALYLCASSFSGTGTYEGGYTFGSGTRLTVV.

This chain links TRBV29-1 with TRBJ2-7; 8 nucleotides agree with TRBD2. With 5 bases clipped from V and 2 bases from J, the junction kept 5 bases outside the gene matches. CDR1 is SQVTM and CDR2 is ANQGSEA in the germline V gene. The CDR3 contains 13 residues. The CDR3 loop is CSVSGRGPYEQYF. The CDR3 coding sequence is TGCAGCGTTAGCGGGAGAGGTCCCTACGAGCAGTACTTC.

The rearrangement joins TRBV28 to TRBJ2-6; TRBD1 or TRBD2 may be the D gene (5 bases each). Deletions cut 4 bases from V and 2 bases from J, with 9 bases between. There are 15 residues in the CDR3. CDR1 MDHEN and CDR2 SYDVKM come from the germline V gene. The CDR3 DNA is TGTGCCAGCAGTTGGGGGAACGCTGGGGCCAACGTCCTGACTTTC. Protein product: CASSWGNAGANVLTF.

The chain carries TRBV7-9 and TRBJ2-3; D uncertain. V gave up 2 bases and J gave up 5 bases, with 5 bases separating them. The V gene's germline CDR1 is SEHNR and CDR2 FQNEAQ (reference sequence). The CDR3 is made up of 12 amino acids. The CDR3 sequence: CASSLYIDTQYF. The CDR3 DNA reads as TGTGCCAGCAGCTTATACATAGATACGCAGTATTTT.

The genes are TRBV11-2 and TRBJ2-7; maybe TRBD1 (5 bases). In germline, CDR1 is SGHAT, CDR2 FQNNGV. Trimming left V 5 bases short and J 3 bases short, with 11 bases between. This CDR3 spans 13 amino acids. The CDR3 is CASSQGANYEQYF. CDR3 DNA sequence: TGTGCCAGCAGCCAAGGGGCCAACTACGAGCAGTACTTC.

The rearrangement links TRBV5-8 to TRBJ2-1, with D possibly being TRBD1 (5 bases). This CDR3 is built from 17 residues. V was cut by 2 bases and J by 3 bases, with 18 bases left in between. CDR1 is SGHTS and CDR2 is YDEGEE in the germline V gene. The CDR3 is CASSLGASRAFYNEQFF. Written as DNA, the CDR3 is TGTGCCAGCAGCTTAGGAGCAAGCAGGGCGTTCTACAATGAGCAGTTCTTC.

This clone was counted a single time. The rearrangement joins TRBV19 to TRBJ2-1; 9 nucleotides agree with TRBD1. CDR1 is LNHDA and CDR2 is SQIVND in the germline V gene (reference sequence). V lost 6 bases to trimming and J lost 7 bases; unmatched junction nucleotides: 10. This CDR3 comprises 15 residues. CDR3 loop: CASRWGTGSWNEQFF. CDR3 nucleotides: TGTGCCAGTAGATGGGGGACAGGGAGTTGGAATGAGCAGTTCTTC.

The chain recombines TRBV14 with TRBJ2-2, with a tentative D call TRBD2 (5 bases). CDR3 length: 13 residues. CDR1 is SGHDN, CDR2 FVKESK, per germline. V lost 9 bases, J lost 1 base, and 9 bases lay in between. The CDR3 loop reads CASQEGNTGELFF. DNA for the CDR3: TGTGCCAGTCAAGAGGGGAACACCGGGGAGCTGTTTTTT.

This clone occurred once. The rearrangement links TRBV13 to TRBJ2-5, with TRBD2 matching 13 bases. The V gene's germline CDR1 is PRHDT and CDR2 FYEKMQ (reference sequence). The CDR3 length is 15 residues. J gave up 4 bases and V 5 bases, and 4 bases lay outside the gene matches. In DNA form, the CDR3 reads TGTGCCAGCAGCCATGGACTAGCGGGAGTAGAGACCCAGTACTTC. It specifies CASSHGLAGVETQYF.

V gene TRBV29-1 combines with J gene TRBJ2-1, with 9 bases aligning to TRBD2. V was clipped by 1 base and J by 7 bases; unmatched bases: 5. Germline CDR1 reads SQVTM; CDR2 reads ANQGSEA. CDR3 length: 14 residues. CDR3 in amino acids: CSVEGTSASNEQFF. DNA of the CDR3: TGCAGCGTTGAAGGGACTAGCGCCTCGAATGAGCAGTTCTTC.

Only one count was recorded for this clone. The chain carries TRBV13 and TRBJ2-2; 7 bases are shared with TRBD2. This CDR3 contains 14 residues. The trim removed 5 bases at V and 1 base at J, leaving 1 base unmatched. Germline CDR1 and CDR2: PRHDT and FYEKMQ (reference sequence). CDR3 coding DNA: TGTGCCAGCAGCCGCGGGGGGAACACCGGGGAGCTGTTTTTT. This sequence encodes CASSRGGNTGELFF.

The rearrangement uses TRBV9 and TRBJ2-7, with 9 positions matching TRBD2. Germline values: CDR1 SGDLS, CDR2 YYNGEE. The CDR3 consists of 18 residues. V was pared by 3 bases and J by 5 bases, with 18 bases of the junction left unmatched. The CDR3 region has the DNA TGTGCCAGCAGCGCGGAAGGGGGGTGGAGCGGGAGGATCGACGAGCAGTACTTC. It codes for CASSAEGGWSGRIDEQYF.

The chain couples TRBV13 to TRBJ2-6, with D perhaps TRBD1 (6 bases). Germline V CDR1 and CDR2: PRHDT, FYEKMQ (reference sequence). This CDR3 spans 16 amino acids. Deletions cut 5 bases from V and 2 bases from J, with 13 bases between. The CDR3 loop reads CASSPVTGTGANVLTF. CDR3 nucleotides: TGTGCCAGCAGCCCAGTAACAGGGACTGGGGCCAACGTCCTGACTTTC.